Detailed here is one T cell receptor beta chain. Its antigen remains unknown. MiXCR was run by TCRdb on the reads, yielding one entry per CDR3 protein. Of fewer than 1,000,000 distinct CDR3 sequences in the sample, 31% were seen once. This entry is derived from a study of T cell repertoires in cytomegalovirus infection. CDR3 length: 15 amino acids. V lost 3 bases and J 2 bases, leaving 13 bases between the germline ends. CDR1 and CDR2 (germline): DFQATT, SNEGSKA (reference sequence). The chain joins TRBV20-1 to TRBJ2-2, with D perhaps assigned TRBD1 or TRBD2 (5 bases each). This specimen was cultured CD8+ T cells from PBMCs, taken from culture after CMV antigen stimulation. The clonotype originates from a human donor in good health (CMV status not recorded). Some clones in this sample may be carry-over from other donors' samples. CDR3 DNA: TGCAGTGCTAGGTCCCGGGGCGACAACACCGGGGAGCTGTTTTTT. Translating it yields CSARSRGDNTGELFF.